The 3 T cell receptor beta chains below were found in one sample sequenced in a study of blood T cells in healthy people across ages. A J-beta primer mix and a sample-barcoded 5' primer were used in a second PCR of about 6 to 12 cycles. TCRdb used MiXCR to reprocess the 5' RACE reads, holding one entry per CDR3 protein. The table records 650,000 to 800,000 distinct CDR3 sequences, approximately 48% of them present only once. Sequencing was done on a sample of blood. The receptor set was obtained from a man aged 55 to 69 in good health.

The genes are TRBV29-1 and TRBJ2-3, with TRBD1 as a possible D gene (6 bases). Trimming removed 7 bases from V and 3 bases from J, with 11 bases in between. CDR1 and CDR2 from the germline V gene are SQVTM and ANQGSEA. This CDR3 is built from 12 residues. CDR3 region: CSGRGFTDTQYF. CDR3 coding DNA: TGCAGCGGCAGGGGTTTTACAGATACGCAGTATTTT.

The gene calls are TRBV18 and TRBJ2-7; TRBD1 is a possible D gene (7 bases). Looked up from germline, CDR1 is KGHSH and CDR2 is LQKENI. The CDR3 contains 14 residues. V gave up 3 bases and J gave up 4 bases, with 13 bases separating them. In DNA form, the CDR3 reads TGTGCCAGCTCACCTCTCGGGGGACAGTACGAGCAGTACTTC. Its protein product is CASSPLGGQYEQYF.

The chain recombines TRBV5-1 with TRBJ2-7; D call uncertain. V was clipped by 6 bases and J by 10 bases, with 23 bases between them. The CDR3 is 14 amino acids. The V gene's germline CDR1 is SGHRS and CDR2 YFSETQ. The CDR3 is CASTGMGPQEAQYF. For the CDR3, the DNA is TGCGCCAGCACGGGTATGGGTCCCCAAGAGGCCCAGTACTTC.